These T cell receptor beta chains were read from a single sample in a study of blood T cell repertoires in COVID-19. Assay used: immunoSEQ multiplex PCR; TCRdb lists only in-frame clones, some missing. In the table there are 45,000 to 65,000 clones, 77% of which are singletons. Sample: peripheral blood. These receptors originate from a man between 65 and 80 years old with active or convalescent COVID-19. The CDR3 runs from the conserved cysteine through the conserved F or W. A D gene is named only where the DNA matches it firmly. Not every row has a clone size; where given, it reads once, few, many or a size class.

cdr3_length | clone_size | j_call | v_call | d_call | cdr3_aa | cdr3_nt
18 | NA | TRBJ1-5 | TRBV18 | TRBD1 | CASSPTTSGTGGDQPQHF | TGTGCCAGCTCACCAACGACCTCCGGGACAGGGGGCGATCAGCCCCAGCATTTT
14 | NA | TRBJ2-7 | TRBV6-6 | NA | CASRDSRTEGEQYF | TGTGCCAGCAGGGATAGTAGGACGGAGGGCGAGCAGTACTTC
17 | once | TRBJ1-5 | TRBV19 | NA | CASSMGQGLYSNQPQHF | TGTGCCAGTAGTATGGGGCAGGGACTCTATAGCAATCAGCCCCAGCATTTT
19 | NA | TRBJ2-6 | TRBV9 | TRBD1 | CASSLYPGQGLSGANVLTF | TGTGCCAGCAGCTTATATCCGGGACAGGGCCTCTCTGGGGCCAACGTCCTGACTTTC
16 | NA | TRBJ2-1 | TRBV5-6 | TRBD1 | CASSEGTGSFYNEQFF | TGTGCCAGCAGCGAAGGGACAGGGTCCTTCTACAATGAGCAGTTCTTC
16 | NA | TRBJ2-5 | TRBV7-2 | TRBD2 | CASSLRPSGYQETQYF | TGTGCCAGCAGCTTACGCCCTAGCGGGTACCAAGAGACCCAGTACTTC
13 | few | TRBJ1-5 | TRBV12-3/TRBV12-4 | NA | CASRSRSNQPQHF | TGTGCCAGCAGAAGTAGAAGCAATCAGCCCCAGCATTTT
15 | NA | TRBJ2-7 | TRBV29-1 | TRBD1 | CSAPLWDRGGYEQYF | TGCAGCGCTCCTCTCTGGGACAGGGGGGGCTACGAGCAGTACTTC
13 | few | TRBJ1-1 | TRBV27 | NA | CASSLFRATEAFF | TGTGCCAGCAGTTTGTTCAGGGCCACTGAAGCTTTCTTT
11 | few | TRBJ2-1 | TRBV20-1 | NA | CSARGDSEQFF | TGCAGTGCTAGAGGAGACTCTGAGCAGTTCTTC